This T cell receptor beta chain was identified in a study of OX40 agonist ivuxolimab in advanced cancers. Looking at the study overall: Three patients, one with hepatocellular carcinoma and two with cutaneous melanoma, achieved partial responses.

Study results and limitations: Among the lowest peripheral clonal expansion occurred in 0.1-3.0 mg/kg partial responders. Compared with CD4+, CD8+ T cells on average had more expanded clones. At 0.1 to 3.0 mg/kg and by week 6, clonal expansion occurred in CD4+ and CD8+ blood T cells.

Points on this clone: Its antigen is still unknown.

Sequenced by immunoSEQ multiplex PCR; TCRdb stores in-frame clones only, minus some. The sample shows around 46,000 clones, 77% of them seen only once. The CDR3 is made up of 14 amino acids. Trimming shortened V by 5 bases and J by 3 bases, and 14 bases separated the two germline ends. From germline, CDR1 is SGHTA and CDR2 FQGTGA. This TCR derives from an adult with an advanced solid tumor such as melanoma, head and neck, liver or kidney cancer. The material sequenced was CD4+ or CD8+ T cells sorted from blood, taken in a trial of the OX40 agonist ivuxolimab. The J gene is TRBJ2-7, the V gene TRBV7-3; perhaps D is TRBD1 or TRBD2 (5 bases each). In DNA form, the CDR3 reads TGTGCCAGCAGCAGCCGGGACCCCCGCTACGAGCAGTACTTC. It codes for CASSSRDPRYEQYF.